This entry concerns a single T cell receptor (beta chain). The antigen is not known. PCR involved 60 Vbeta and 13 Jbeta primers. Assay used: immunoSEQ multiplex PCR; TCRdb lists only in-frame clones, some missing. Among 99,000 or so clones listed, about 80% were seen once. This specimen belongs to a study of cytomegalovirus exposure and HLA in healthy donors. The trim removed 4 bases at V and 3 bases at J, leaving 15 bases unmatched. The CDR3 sequence is 17 residues long. Germline values: CDR1 SGHRS, CDR2 YFSETQ. Study-level results: As a later analysis revealed, most CMV-associated TCR beta chains appeared HLA-restricted. More clonal expansion characterized HLA-associated TCR beta chains than equally common others in a later analysis. A later analysis found common viral pathogens apparently linked to several of the most significant clusters. Exclusion as indistinguishable affected some V segments, including TRBV6-2 and TRBV6-3.

The sample taken for sequencing was PBMCs. The gene calls are TRBV5-1 and TRBJ2-5; 7 bases align to TRBD2. The origin of this receptor is a man in his thirties or forties in good health and CMV-seronegative. The CDR3 DNA sequence: TGCGCCAGCAGCCTGCGAGTAGCGGGCGGACCAGAAGAGACCCAGTACTTC. Its translation: CASSLRVAGGPEETQYF.